This entry describes one T cell receptor (beta chain). Its antigen is not known. These data are taken from a study of shared clonotypes between healthy human individuals. General study results and limits: Although depth was large, rarefaction showed that sequencing of the sorted subsets was incomplete.

All donors were healthy HIV-negative adults lacking recent acute infections or vaccinations. The CDR3 contains 15 residues. Data came from immunoSEQ multiplex PCR; TCRdb stores just in-frame clones and leaves some out. The sample consists of about 1 million clones, approximately 68% of them appearing once. V gene TRBV21-1 combines with J gene TRBJ1-4. TRBV21-1 is reported as a pseudogene. The receptor's source is a man aged 18 to 30 in good health. Sequenced: memory CD4+ T cells sorted from blood. Subset specified: CD45RA-negative fraction. This CDR3 reads CASSQLGGHGEKLFF. DNA for the CDR3: TGTGCCAGCAGCCAATTGGGGGGACACGGTGAAAAACTGTTTTTT.